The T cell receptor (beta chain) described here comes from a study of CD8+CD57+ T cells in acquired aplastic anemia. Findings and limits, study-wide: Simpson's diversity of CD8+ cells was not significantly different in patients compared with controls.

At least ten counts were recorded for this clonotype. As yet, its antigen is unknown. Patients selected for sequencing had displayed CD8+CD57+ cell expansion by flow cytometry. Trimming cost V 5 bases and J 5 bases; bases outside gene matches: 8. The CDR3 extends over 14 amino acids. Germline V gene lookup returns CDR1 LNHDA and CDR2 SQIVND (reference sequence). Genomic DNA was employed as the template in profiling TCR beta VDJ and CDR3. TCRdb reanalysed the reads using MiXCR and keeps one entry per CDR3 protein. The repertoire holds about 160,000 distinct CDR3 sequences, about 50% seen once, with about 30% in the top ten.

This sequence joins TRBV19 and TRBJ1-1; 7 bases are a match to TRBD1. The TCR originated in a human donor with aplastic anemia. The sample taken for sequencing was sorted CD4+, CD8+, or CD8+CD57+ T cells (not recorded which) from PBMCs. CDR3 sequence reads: CASSQQGMGTEAFF. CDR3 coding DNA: TGTGCCAGTAGTCAACAGGGGATGGGGACTGAAGCTTTCTTT.